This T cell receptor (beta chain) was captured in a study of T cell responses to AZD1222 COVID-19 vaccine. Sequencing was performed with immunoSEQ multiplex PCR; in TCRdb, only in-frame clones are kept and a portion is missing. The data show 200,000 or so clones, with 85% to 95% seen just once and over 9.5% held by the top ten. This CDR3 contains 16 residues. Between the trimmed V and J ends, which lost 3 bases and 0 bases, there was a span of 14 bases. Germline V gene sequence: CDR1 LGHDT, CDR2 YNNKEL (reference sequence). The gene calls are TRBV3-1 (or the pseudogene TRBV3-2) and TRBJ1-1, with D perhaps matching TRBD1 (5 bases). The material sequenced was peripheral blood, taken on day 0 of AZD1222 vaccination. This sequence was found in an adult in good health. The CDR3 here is CASSHDSSFMNTEAFF. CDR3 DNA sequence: TGTGCCAGCAGCCACGACAGTAGCTTTATGAACACTGAAGCTTTCTTT.